The 18 T cell receptor beta chains listed next were all sequenced from one sample in a study of breast tumors, draining lymph nodes, adjacent tissues. TCRdb used MiXCR to reprocess the multiplex PCR reads, holding one entry per CDR3 protein. The sample has 47,000 or so distinct CDR3 sequences; 23% are singletons. The sequencing sample was made of breast tumor tissue. The receptors were gathered from a female donor with breast cancer. Some clones in this sample may be carry-over from other donors' samples.

The table lists this clonotype with many counts. CDR3 amino acids: CASSLRPGAQIGELFF. The CDR3 bases are TGCGCCAGCAGCTTGCGTCCGGGGGCGCAAATCGGGGAGCTGTTTTTT. The chain is built from TRBV5-1 and TRBJ2-2, with D possibly called TRBD1 or TRBD2 (6 bases each). V lost 1 base and J 7 bases, leaving 17 bases between the germline ends. Germline CDR1 reads SGHRS; CDR2 reads YFSETQ. The CDR3 sequence is 16 residues long.

The rearrangement links TRBV5-1 to TRBJ1-1, with D unclear. The germline V and J ends were trimmed by 4 bases and 1 base, with 14 bases remaining between them. The CDR3 has 15 amino acids. Germline CDR1 is SGHRS and CDR2 is YFSETQ. The CDR3 DNA reads TGCGCCAGCAGCCTCGCCTATCGGGGGAACACTGAAGCTTTCTTT. It yields the protein CASSLAYRGNTEAFF.

Comment on this clonotype: Being one base from a much bigger clone, this may be a read error. V gene TRBV5-4 combines with J gene TRBJ1-6; 7 bases match TRBD1. The length of the CDR3 is 15 residues. Germline V CDR1 and CDR2: SGHNT, YYREEE (reference sequence). For the CDR3, the DNA is TGTGCCAGCAGCCCGACAGGGACCAATAATCCACCCCTCCACTTT. Its protein is CASSPTGTNNPPLHF.

The sample holds many counts of this clonotype. The rearrangement joins TRBV6-5 to TRBJ2-7; TRBD1 matches at 8 bases. Looked up from germline, CDR1 is MNHEY and CDR2 is SVGAGI. Trimming removed 7 bases from V and 6 bases from J; junction bases left unmatched: 8. The length of the CDR3 is 13 residues. CDR3 DNA sequence: TGTGCCAGCAACCCGCAGGGGGCGGGCGAGCAGTACTTC. Encoded protein: CASNPQGAGEQYF.

At least ten counts were recorded for this clonotype. This sequence joins TRBV19 and TRBJ2-7; 14 bases match TRBD2. Germline CDR1 and CDR2: LNHDA and SQIVND (reference sequence). The CDR3 consists of 15 residues. V gave up 6 bases and J gave up 7 bases; unmatched junction bases: 8. In nucleotides, the CDR3 is TGTGCCAGTAGACGGACTAGCGGGAGGCCGGGGGAGCAGTACTTC. Translating it yields CASRRTSGRPGEQYF.

This clonotype was counted at least ten times. The J gene is TRBJ1-2, the V gene TRBV5-1; perhaps TRBD1 as D (6 bases). Between the trimmed V and J ends, which lost 5 bases and 4 bases, there was a span of 15 bases. The CDR3 loop spans 14 amino acids. Germline lookup yields CDR1 SGHRS and CDR2 YFSETQ. The CDR3 DNA reads as TGCGCCAGCAGGCACGGGGGCGTCAGCTATGGCTACACCTTC. Translation gives CASRHGGVSYGYTF.

The V gene is TRBV11-2, the J gene TRBJ2-3; no clear D gene. The CDR3 sequence is 13 residues long. Germline V gene lookup returns CDR1 SGHAT and CDR2 FQNNGV. The CDR3 DNA reads TGTGCTGGCAGTACGACAAGCACAGATACGCAGTATTTT. Translation: CAGSTTSTDTQYF. Looking up the rest from reference TRBV11-2 and TRBJ2-3 gives the full variable domain: EAGVAQSPRYKIIEKRQSVAFWCNPISGHATLYWYQQILGQGPKLLIQFQNNGVVDDSQLPKDRFSAERLKGVDSTLKIQPAKLEDSAVYLCAGSTTSTDTQYFGPGTRLTVL.

This clonotype was found a few times. The chain uses TRBV19 and TRBJ2-1; TRBD2 agrees at 12 bases. J gave up 8 bases and V 7 bases, and 9 bases lay outside the gene matches. Germline V gives CDR1 LNHDA, CDR2 SQIVND (reference sequence). The CDR3 loop spans 15 amino acids. The CDR3 region has the DNA TGTGCCAGTAAGGAGTCTAGCGGGAGGGCCGATGAGCAGTTCTTC. It specifies CASKESSGRADEQFF.

To note about this clonotype: Since the CDR3 does not end with the conserved phenylalanine or tryptophan, this likely comes from a read error. The gene calls are TRBV11-3 and TRBJ2-3, with a tentative D call TRBD1 (6 bases). The CDR3 is 14 residues long. Trimming pared 5 bases from V and 4 bases from J, leaving 13 bases between. Germline loops: CDR1 SGHNT, CDR2 YENEEA. The CDR3 spells CASSHRQAPDTQYI. The CDR3, as DNA: TGTGCCAGCAGCCACAGACAGGCGCCAGATACGCAGTATATT.

This clonotype was seen repeatedly, ten times or more. CDR3 sequence: CASSSGQGKNIYEQYF. CDR3 sequence (DNA): TGCGCCAGCAGCTCGGGACAGGGTAAGAATATCTACGAGCAGTACTTC. The chain recombines TRBV4-1 with TRBJ2-7; 9 bases are a match to TRBD1. The CDR3 sequence is 16 residues long. Germline CDR1 and CDR2: MGHRA and YSYEKL. Losses at the gene ends were 5 bases for V and 3 bases for J; bases not matched to a gene: 11.

The table lists this clonotype with many counts. The V and J genes are TRBV19 and TRBJ1-6; D unclear. In germline, CDR1 is LNHDA, CDR2 SQIVND (reference sequence). V lost 7 bases and J 7 bases, leaving 11 bases between the germline ends. The CDR3 consists of 13 residues. The DNA for the CDR3 is TGTGCCAGTACCGCTGGGTGGAATTCACCCCTCCACTTT. It translates to CASTAGWNSPLHF.

This clonotype was observed a few times. The chain links TRBV11-1 to TRBJ1-1; D unclear. V gave up 7 bases and J gave up 5 bases, with 14 bases separating them. Looked up from germline, CDR1 is SGHAT and CDR2 is FQDESV (reference sequence). There are 13 residues in the CDR3. The CDR3 DNA sequence: TGTGCCAGCATGGGCGGGCTCGGGACTGAAGCTTTCTTT. Translation: CASMGGLGTEAFF.

This clonotype occurred many times. The chain carries TRBV7-8 and TRBJ1-2; no clear D. Germline lookup yields CDR1 SGHVS and CDR2 FQNEAQ. V gave up 2 bases and J gave up 5 bases, with 15 bases separating them. CDR3 length equals 15 residues. This chain's CDR3 is CASSLYRSLWYGYTF. The CDR3, as DNA: TGTGCCAGCAGCTTATATAGATCCTTATGGTATGGCTACACCTTC.

The chain has TRBV7-6 and TRBJ2-3; 10 nucleotides agree with TRBD1. V dropped 5 bases and J dropped 4; count of bases not matched to a gene: 9. The CDR3 spans 16 residues. Germline V gene data show CDR1 as SGHVS and CDR2 as FNYEAQ. As DNA, the CDR3 is TGTGCCAGCAGCCAGCCCGGGACAGGGGACGCAGATACGCAGTATTTT. Translation: CASSQPGTGDADTQYF.

The rearrangement joins TRBV7-2 to TRBJ2-2; D gene ambiguous. This CDR3 is built from 16 residues. The V end lost 2 bases, the J end lost 0 bases, and 10 bases lay between the germline ends. Germline CDR1 reads SGHTA; CDR2 reads FQGNSA. The CDR3 here is CASSLNPGSNTGELFF. In nucleotides, the CDR3 is TGTGCCAGCAGCTTAAATCCAGGTTCGAACACCGGGGAGCTGTTTTTT.

The chain carries TRBV19 and TRBJ1-1; a possible D gene is TRBD1 (6 bases). The germline CDR1 and CDR2 sequences are LNHDA and SQIVND (reference sequence). The CDR3 has 14 amino acids. V was clipped by 1 base and J by 2 bases, with 8 bases between them. The CDR3 spells CASSIGTANTEAFF. CDR3 sequence (DNA): TGTGCCAGTAGTATAGGGACAGCCAACACTGAAGCTTTCTTT.

Many counts were recorded for this clonotype. V and J are TRBV4-1 and TRBJ1-5; perhaps TRBD1 as D (6 bases). CDR3 length: 16 amino acids. Germline lookup yields CDR1 MGHRA and CDR2 YSYEKL. Trimming stripped 0 bases from V and 3 bases from J, with 12 bases between. CDR3 nucleotides: TGCGCCAGCAGCCAAGAGTTGCAGGGGCCCAATCAGCCCCAGCATTTT. Amino acids: CASSQELQGPNQPQHF.

This clonotype has ten or more counts. Here the CDR3 DNA reads TGTGCCAGCAATCTCAGGGGGACGCAGGTATACAATGAGCAGTTCTTC. Translated: CASNLRGTQVYNEQFF. The rearrangement uses TRBV7-9 and TRBJ2-1, with TRBD1 matching 7 bases. In germline, CDR1 is SEHNR, CDR2 FQNEAQ (reference sequence). V lost 7 bases and J lost 4; bases outside the gene matches: 13. The CDR3 runs 16 residues.